Presented here are 3 T cell receptor beta chains from one specimen sequenced in a study of beta chain features in type 1 diabetes. Points from the study as a whole: Across all four CD4+ subsets, people with type 1 diabetes showed modestly shorter TCRB CDR3s.

These TCRs are of unknown antigen specificity. Every isolated RNA sample was fully reverse transcribed, so sequencing captured expressed TCRB transcripts. Clones were read by immunoSEQ multiplex PCR, and TCRdb kept only the in-frame ones, dropping some. There are over 300,000 clones in the sample; about a tenth occur only once, and about 1% lies in the top ten. Sequencing was done on a sample of central memory CD4+ T cells from blood. These TCRs come from a man aged 25-45 years with type 1 diabetes.

This clone was seen more than once but under ten times. The chain is built from TRBV5-1 and TRBJ2-1; TRBD1 matches 9 bases. The CDR3 loop spans 14 amino acids. CDR1 and CDR2 from the germline V gene are SGHRS and YFSETQ. Trimming at V came to 0 bases and at J to 9 bases, leaving 4 bases not matched to a gene. CDR3 nucleotide sequence: TGCGCCAGCAGCTTGGGGACAGGGGATAGTGAGCAGTTCTTC. Translating gives CASSLGTGDSEQFF.

The chain couples TRBV27 to TRBJ1-1; no definite D call. This CDR3 spans 13 amino acids. V gave up 5 bases and J gave up 0 bases, with 7 bases separating them. From germline, CDR1 is MNHEY and CDR2 SMNVEV (reference sequence). CDR3 DNA: TGTGCCAGCAGTAAATCCTTGAACACTGAAGCTTTCTTT. Translating it yields CASSKSLNTEAFF.

This clone was recorded a few times. This CDR3 is also generated by other DNA sequences in the sample. The chain recombines TRBV29-1 with TRBJ1-4; D ambiguous. V was cut by 4 bases and J by 0 bases, with 3 bases left in between. Germline CDR1 reads SQVTM; CDR2 reads ANQGSEA. CDR3 length: 12 residues. The CDR3 DNA follows: TGCAGCGTTGCTGCAACTAATGAAAAACTGTTTTTT. It translates to CSVAATNEKLFF. The whole variable domain, remainder taken from reference TRBV29-1 and TRBJ1-4, is SAVISQKPSRDICQRGTSLTIQCQVDSQVTMMFWYRQQPGQSLTLIATANQGSEATYESGFVIDKFPISRPNLTFSTLTVSNMSPEDSSIYLCSVAATNEKLFFGSGTQLSVL.